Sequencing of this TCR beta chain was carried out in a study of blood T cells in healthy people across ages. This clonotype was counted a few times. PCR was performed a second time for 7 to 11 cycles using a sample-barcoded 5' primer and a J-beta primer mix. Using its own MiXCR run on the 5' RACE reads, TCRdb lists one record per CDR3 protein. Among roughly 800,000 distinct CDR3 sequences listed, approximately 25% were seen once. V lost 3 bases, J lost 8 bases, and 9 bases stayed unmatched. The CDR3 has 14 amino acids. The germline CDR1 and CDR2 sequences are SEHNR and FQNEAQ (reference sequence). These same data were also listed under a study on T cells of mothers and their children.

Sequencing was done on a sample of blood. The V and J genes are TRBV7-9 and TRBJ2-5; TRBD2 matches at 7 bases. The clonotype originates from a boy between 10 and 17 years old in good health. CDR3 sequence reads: CASSFLVSGETQYF. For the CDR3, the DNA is TGTGCCAGCAGCTTTTTAGTCAGCGGGGAAACCCAGTACTTC.